The rows below give T cell receptor beta chains drawn from one sample of a study of CD8 T cells in ankylosing spondylitis. TCRdb reprocessed the 5' RACE reads with MiXCR, giving one entry per CDR3 protein. The sample shows approximately 140,000 distinct CDR3 sequences, approximately 48% of them seen only once. Sequencing used synovial fluid, either unsorted or a sorted T cell fraction (not recorded which). The receptors stem from a male donor with ankylosing spondylitis. The CDR3 runs from the conserved cysteine through the conserved F or W. Fields, in order: CDR3 length, V gene, J gene, D gene, clone size, CDR3 protein, CDR3 DNA. The D gene is left open where the match is weak. Expanded clones get a size class; other rows say once, few or many, or leave the size out.

14	TRBV19	TRBJ2-5	-	-	CASSMVANQETQYF	TGTGCCAGTAGTATGGTAGCAAACCAAGAGACCCAGTACTTC
16	TRBV20-1	TRBJ2-3	TRBD2	-	CSARPTSGRVTDTQYF	TGCAGTGCTAGACCGACTAGCGGGAGAGTCACAGATACGCAGTATTTT
15	TRBV19	TRBJ1-1	-	many	CASKGPGQLNTEAFF	TGTGCCAGTAAGGGACCCGGACAGCTGAACACTGAAGCTTTCTTT
13	TRBV7-4	TRBJ1-1	-	-	CASSRRLAGEAFF	TGTGCCAGCAGCCGCCGTCTTGCAGGGGAAGCTTTCTTT
16	TRBV10-3	TRBJ2-7	TRBD1	-	CAISATLDRGPYEQYF	TGTGCCATCAGTGCCACGCTGGACAGGGGCCCCTACGAGCAGTACTTC
14	TRBV7-2	TRBJ2-3	-	-	CASSSDGTLDTQYF	TGTGCCAGCAGCTCGGACGGGACATTAGATACGCAGTATTTT
14	TRBV19	TRBJ1-5	-	-	CASARAPVVWPQHF	TGTGCCAGTGCCCGGGCCCCAGTTGTGTGGCCCCAGCATTTT
17	TRBV20-1	TRBJ1-2	-	-	CSARGAGSGRGSWGYTF	TGCAGTGCTAGAGGCGCAGGATCGGGGAGGGGTAGTTGGGGCTACACCTTC
16	TRBV2	TRBJ2-3	-	few	CASSDRQAVSTDTQYF	TGTGCCAGCAGTGACCGACAGGCCGTAAGCACAGATACGCAGTATTTT
17	TRBV4-3	TRBJ1-2	TRBD1	-	CASSPLAGQLRNYGYTF	TGCGCCAGCAGCCCATTGGCGGGACAGCTCCGCAACTATGGCTACACCTTC
15	TRBV7-6	TRBJ2-7	TRBD1	few	CASSPTGGQTYEQYF	TGTGCCAGCAGCCCAACAGGGGGCCAAACCTACGAGCAGTACTTC
18	TRBV28	TRBJ1-5	-	-	CASSLFPGAKFPDQPQHF	TGTGCCAGCAGTTTATTTCCAGGGGCAAAGTTTCCTGATCAGCCCCAGCATTTT
13	TRBV21-1	TRBJ1-1	-	many	CASNPVQEHEAFF	TGTGCCAGCAACCCGGTCCAGGAACATGAAGCTTTCTTT
17	TRBV10-3	TRBJ2-5	TRBD2	-	CAISDPGLAGGRETQYF	TGTGCCATCAGTGACCCGGGACTAGCGGGAGGGCGGGAGACCCAGTACTTC
11	TRBV7-6	TRBJ2-7	-	-	CASGLNDEQYF	TGTGCCAGCGGTCTAAATGACGAGCAGTACTTC
18	TRBV4-1	TRBJ2-3	-	-	CASSQGPVSWGATDTQYF	TGCGCCAGCAGCCAAGGTCCAGTGTCATGGGGGGCCACAGATACGCAGTATTTT
13	TRBV19	TRBJ2-1	-	few	CASSIYTYNEQFF	TGTGCCAGTAGTATATACACCTACAATGAGCAGTTCTTC
13	TRBV9	TRBJ2-2	-	-	CASSVGETGELFF	TGTGCCAGCAGCGTAGGAGAGACCGGGGAGCTGTTTTTT
15	TRBV9	TRBJ2-1	TRBD2	few	CASSVVAGGGYEQFF	TGTGCCAGCAGCGTAGTAGCGGGAGGAGGATATGAGCAGTTCTTC
15	TRBV7-9	TRBJ1-1	TRBD1	-	CASSVTGGMNTEAFF	TGTGCCAGCAGCGTCACAGGGGGCATGAACACTGAAGCTTTCTTT
14	TRBV30	TRBJ1-6	-	-	CAWSPGRRNSPLHF	TGTGCCTGGAGTCCGGGCAGGAGGAATTCACCCCTCCACTTT
17	TRBV10-3	TRBJ2-1	-	-	CAISAHPGTPESHEQFF	TGTGCCATCAGTGCCCACCCCGGGACTCCCGAGTCCCATGAGCAGTTCTTC
11	TRBV21-1	TRBJ2-7	-	-	CASAYSYEQYF	TGTGCCAGCGCATACAGCTACGAGCAGTACTTC
18	TRBV10-2	TRBJ2-2	TRBD2	few	CASSALAGGFTNTGELFF	TGCGCCAGCAGTGCCCTAGCGGGGGGGTTCACGAACACCGGGGAGCTGTTTTTT
15	TRBV30	TRBJ2-3	-	-	CAWSVLAIGTDTQYF	TGTGCCTGGAGTGTACTCGCGATCGGCACAGATACGCAGTATTTT
13	TRBV6-2/TRBV6-3	TRBJ2-7	-	-	CASSYGPPLEQYF	TGTGCCAGCAGTTATGGTCCCCCCTTGGAGCAGTACTTC
15	TRBV20-1	TRBJ1-1	TRBD1	few	CSARDFAGGDTEAFF	TGCAGTGCTAGAGATTTTGCAGGGGGGGACACTGAAGCTTTCTTT
15	TRBV2	TRBJ2-3	TRBD2	-	CASSPRTSGTDTQYF	TGTGCCAGCAGTCCCAGGACTAGCGGCACAGATACGCAGTATTTT
17	TRBV12-3/TRBV12-4	TRBJ2-7	-	-	CASSKPDGGPHIYEQYF	TGTGCCAGCAGTAAGCCGGATGGCGGGCCCCATATATACGAGCAGTACTTC
17	TRBV28	TRBJ2-5	TRBD2	-	CASSKGLAGGLGETQYF	TGTGCCAGCAGTAAGGGACTAGCGGGGGGGCTCGGTGAGACCCAGTACTTC
16	TRBV12-3/TRBV12-4	TRBJ2-7	TRBD1	-	CASSWAGQGDLYEQYF	TGTGCCAGCAGTTGGGCGGGACAGGGGGACCTCTACGAGCAGTACTTC
14	TRBV2	TRBJ2-7	-	-	CASSEGGATYEQYF	TGTGCCAGCAGTGAAGGCGGGGCGACCTACGAGCAGTACTTC
12	TRBV12-3/TRBV12-4	TRBJ1-2	-	-	CASRPTNYGYTF	TGTGCCAGCAGGCCGACTAACTATGGCTACACCTTC
15	TRBV6-5	TRBJ2-2	-	few	CASSYGVENTGELFF	TGTGCCAGCAGTTACGGGGTAGAGAACACCGGGGAGCTGTTTTTT